This entry is about one T cell receptor (beta chain). Its antigen is not known. These data come from a study of T cells expressing NK-cell markers. Study-level background: Sequencing covered eight donors, seven HCMV-seropositive and one seronegative.

Germline CDR1 reads SGHKS; CDR2 reads YYEKEE (reference sequence). This CDR3 contains 16 residues. TCRdb reprocessed the 5' RACE reads and reports one entry per CDR3 protein, with no DNA. Here the sample table reports some 340,000 distinct CDR3 sequences. Study conclusions and caveats: Dominant NKG2C+ clonotype frequencies of about 1.0-7.0% of CD8+ T cells were measured in over 5 donors. HCMV specificity of the expanded NKG2C+ T cell clones was not established. The same clonotypes also predominated in the CD3+CD56-NKG2C+ fraction of four donors.

The rearrangement uses TRBV5-5 and TRBJ2-3; as DNA is missing, the TRBD1 call by TCRdb cannot be tested. This sequence was found in a man between 18 and 69 years old in good health. What was sequenced was blood T cells: a sorted CD56 or NKG2C T cell subset, CD4+ or CD8+ T cells, or bulk PBMC T cells (not recorded which). The chain's CDR3 is CASSLSTGGSTDTQYF.